Below, 16 T cell receptor beta chains from the same sample are listed, as sequenced in a study of shared clonotypes between healthy human individuals. This table comes from immunoSEQ multiplex PCR, and its TCRdb copy is limited to in-frame clones, with some not included. The table lists more than 2 million clones, about 93% of them singletons. CD45RO-negative cells were positively selected for CCR7, leaving out terminally differentiated effector memory CD45RA+ cells. Sequencing was done on a sample of naive CD8+ T cells from PBMCs. These receptors came from a man between 18 and 35 years old in good health. Some clones in this sample may be carry-over from other donors' samples.

V is TRBV9 and J is TRBJ2-1; D gene ambiguous. Deletions cut 7 bases from V and 0 bases from J, with 8 bases between. The CDR3 is 13 amino acids. The germline V gene encodes CDR1 SGDLS and CDR2 YYNGEE. The CDR3 spells CASAASSYNEQFF. In DNA, the CDR3 is TGTGCCAGCGCGGCTAGCTCCTACAATGAGCAGTTCTTC.

The V call is TRBV27, the J call TRBJ1-2; D remains unclear. This CDR3 is built from 16 residues. CDR1 and CDR2 from the germline V gene are MNHEY and SMNVEV (reference sequence). V was shortened by 2 bases and J by 8 bases, with 21 bases between the two germline ends. CDR3 loop: CASSLIDPPGPKGYTF. CDR3 sequence (DNA): TGTGCCAGCAGTTTAATCGATCCGCCGGGCCCGAAAGGCTACACCTTC.

The genes are TRBV6-1 and TRBJ2-2; 7 bases line up with TRBD1. The CDR3 is made up of 13 amino acids. V shed 8 bases, J shed 3 bases, and the junction held 3 bases outside the gene matches. The germline V gene has CDR1 MNHNS and CDR2 SASEGT. The CDR3 protein is CASEGAYTGELFF. The CDR3 DNA sequence: TGTGCCAGCGAGGGGGCTTACACCGGGGAGCTGTTTTTT.

As for this clone: The sample has other DNA sequences that encode this CDR3 too. V usage is TRBV7-9 and J usage is TRBJ2-1; D gene unclear. This CDR3 is 12 amino acids long. With 0 bases removed from V and 8 bases from J, the gap between germline ends came to 5 bases. Germline V gene lookup returns CDR1 SEHNR and CDR2 FQNEAQ (reference sequence). The DNA for the CDR3 is TGTGCCAGCAGCTTAGCGGTAGATGAGCAGTTCTTC. Translating gives CASSLAVDEQFF.

J is TRBJ2-1 and V is TRBV12-5, with D possibly TRBD2 on 6 matching bases. Germline CDR1 reads LGHNT; CDR2 reads FRNRAP. Trimming left V 4 bases short and J 7 bases short, with 14 bases between. CDR3 size: 14 residues. CDR3 in DNA: TGTGCTAGTGGTTGGACCTTTGGGGGGAATGAGCAGTTCTTC. This translates into CASGWTFGGNEQFF. The complete variable domain, with remaining parts taken from reference TRBV12-5 and TRBJ2-1, reads DARVTQTPRHKVTEMGQEVTMRCQPILGHNTVFWYRQTMMQGLELLAYFRNRAPLDDSGMPKDRFSAEMPDATLATLKIQPSEPRDSAVYFCASGWTFGGNEQFFGPGTRLTVL.

This clone was observed once. This chain links TRBV10-3 with TRBJ2-1; TRBD2 aligns across 9 bases. The CDR3 is made up of 15 amino acids. V shed 0 bases, J shed 10 bases, and the junction held 7 bases outside the gene matches. Germline V gene sequence: CDR1 ENHRY, CDR2 SYGVKD. CDR3 sequence reads: CAISESSGSFWEQFF. The CDR3 region has the DNA TGTGCCATCAGTGAGTCTAGCGGGAGCTTCTGGGAGCAGTTCTTC.

The V gene is TRBV28, the J gene TRBJ2-3; either TRBD1 or TRBD2 may fit D (5 bases each). The germline CDR1 and CDR2 sequences are MDHEN and SYDVKM. The CDR3 runs to 17 residues. Deletions cut 5 bases from V and 3 bases from J, with 21 bases between. The CDR3 protein is CASSSPPGQVGTDTQYF. The DNA for the CDR3 is TGTGCCAGCAGTAGCCCCCCGGGGCAGGTTGGGACAGATACGCAGTATTTT. The variable domain in full, completed from reference TRBV28 and TRBJ2-3, reads DVKVTQSSRYLVKRTGEKVFLECVQDMDHENMFWYRQDPGLGLRLIYFSYDVKMKEKGDIPEGYSVSREKKERFSLILESASTNQTSMYLCASSSPPGQVGTDTQYFGPGTRLTVL.

In its sample, this clone was seen once. The chain is built from TRBV29-1 and TRBJ2-3, with 9 nucleotides matching TRBD2. The CDR3 consists of 16 residues. The germline V gene encodes CDR1 SQVTM and CDR2 ANQGSEA. The V segment lost 7 bases and the J segment 2 bases; nucleotides outside the gene matches: 13. The CDR3 spells CSGIASGRSNTDTQYF. CDR3 bases: TGCAGCGGGATTGCCAGCGGGAGGTCGAACACAGATACGCAGTATTTT.

The CDR3 sequence is CASSPRGGGEQYF. Written as DNA, the CDR3 is TGTGCCAGCAGCCCTAGAGGCGGGGGCGAGCAGTACTTC. V is TRBV7-2 and J is TRBJ2-7; 7 positions match TRBD2. After removal of 5 bases from V and 6 bases from J, the junction contained 7 bases not matched to a gene. There are 13 residues in the CDR3. Germline V lookup: CDR1 SGHTA, CDR2 FQGNSA.

The chain links TRBV29-1 to TRBJ2-7, with 9 nucleotides matching TRBD1. The length of the CDR3 is 15 residues. Germline CDR1 reads SQVTM; CDR2 reads ANQGSEA. The J segment lost 0 bases and the V segment lost 2 bases, leaving 5 bases of the junction unmatched. This CDR3 is CSVEYVDRGSYEQYF. In DNA, the CDR3 is TGCAGCGTTGAATATGTGGACAGGGGCTCCTACGAGCAGTACTTC.

The V and J genes are TRBV19 and TRBJ2-7; D is perhaps TRBD1 (6 bases). The V end was cut by 5 bases, the J end by 4 bases, with 12 bases between. This CDR3 comprises 13 residues. Germline loops: CDR1 LNHDA, CDR2 SQIVND (reference sequence). This chain's CDR3 is CASSPLGAYEQYF. The CDR3 bases are TGTGCCAGTAGTCCCCTGGGGGCTTACGAGCAGTACTTC.

The V gene is TRBV4-3, the J gene TRBJ2-3, with TRBD1 matching 8 bases. CDR3 size: 15 residues. Looked up from germline, CDR1 is LGHNA and CDR2 is YSLEER. Trimming removed 0 bases from V and 5 bases from J; junction bases left unmatched: 4. CDR3 DNA sequence: TGCGCCAGCAGCCAAGAGGACAGGGCCGGAGATACGCAGTATTTT. Translation: CASSQEDRAGDTQYF.

The chain is built from TRBV7-9 and TRBJ2-1, with D maybe TRBD1 (7 bases). The CDR3 is made up of 17 amino acids. The germline CDR1 and CDR2 sequences are SEHNR and FQNEAQ (reference sequence). Trimming shortened V by 5 bases and J by 0 bases, and 17 bases separated the two germline ends. The CDR3 DNA reads as TGTGCCAGCAGCGGGGCGGGACAGTGGTCCTCCTACAATGAGCAGTTCTTC. Protein sequence: CASSGAGQWSSYNEQFF.

To note about this clone: The same CDR3 is also encoded by other DNA sequences in this sample. The chain links TRBV5-1 to TRBJ1-4; D gene ambiguous. The V gene lost 2 bases and the J gene lost 3 bases, with 5 bases spanning the gap. The CDR3 runs to 13 residues. Per germline, CDR1 SGHRS and CDR2 YFSETQ. The CDR3 is CASSLGPNEKLFF. In nucleotides, the CDR3 is TGCGCCAGCAGCTTAGGACCTAATGAAAAACTGTTTTTT. The full variable domain, in which reference TRBV5-1 and TRBJ1-4 provide the parts outside the CDR3, is KAGVTQTPRYLIKTRGQQVTLSCSPISGHRSVSWYQQTPGQGLQFLFEYFSETQRNKGNFPGRFSGRQFSNSRSEMNVSTLELGDSALYLCASSLGPNEKLFFGSGTQLSVL.

The V call is TRBV6-1, the J call TRBJ2-7; 9 bases are a match to TRBD2. The CDR3 is made up of 16 amino acids. The J segment lost 1 base and the V segment lost 3 bases, leaving 7 bases of the junction unmatched. Germline CDR1 and CDR2: MNHNS and SASEGT. The CDR3, as DNA: TGTGCCAGCAGTGACGATAGACTAGCGGAATCCTACGAGCAGTACTTC. It specifies CASSDDRLAESYEQYF.

The V call is TRBV9, the J call TRBJ1-2; D may be TRBD1 (6 bases). The germline V gene encodes CDR1 SGDLS and CDR2 YYNGEE. This CDR3 is 15 amino acids long. V was shortened by 0 bases and J by 4 bases, with 13 bases between the two germline ends. The DNA for the CDR3 is TGTGCCAGCAGCGTAGGTCGGGGGGCTCGCTATGGCTACACCTTC. Its protein product is CASSVGRGARYGYTF.